This is a list of T cell receptor beta chains from one sample in a study of cytomegalovirus exposure and HLA in healthy donors. Measured with immunoSEQ multiplex PCR; TCRdb has only the in-frame clones, and not every one. The profile shows under 200,000 clones, roughly 73% of them singletons. Sequencing was done on a sample of PBMCs. All receptors come from a woman aged 40 to 55 in good health and CMV-seropositive. The CDR3 runs from the conserved cysteine through the conserved F or W. The order of the fields is clone size, V gene, D gene, J gene, CDR3 DNA, CDR3 protein. The D gene is left open where the match is weak. Some rows mark clone size as missing; the rest say once, few, many or name a class of expanded clone.

abundance: few
v_gene: TRBV6-1
d_gene: .
j_gene: TRBJ2-3
CDR3nt: TGTGCCAGCAGTCTCGGGGGACGGGGCACAGATACGCAGTATTTT
CDR3aa: CASSLGGRGTDTQYF

abundance: .
v_gene: TRBV7-2
d_gene: .
j_gene: TRBJ2-7
CDR3nt: TGTGCCAGCAGCCTCGCGGGTCCGTCCTACGAGCAGTACTTC
CDR3aa: CASSLAGPSYEQYF

abundance: .
v_gene: TRBV28
d_gene: .
j_gene: TRBJ2-7
CDR3nt: TGTGCCAGCAGTTTGGAGGGGATTGGACGGGACGAGCAGTACTTC
CDR3aa: CASSLEGIGRDEQYF

abundance: .
v_gene: TRBV14
d_gene: TRBD1
j_gene: TRBJ2-7
CDR3nt: TGTGCCAGCAGTAAGATAACAGGGGTTGGCGAGCAGTACTTC
CDR3aa: CASSKITGVGEQYF

abundance: .
v_gene: TRBV28
d_gene: .
j_gene: TRBJ2-7
CDR3nt: TGTGCCAGCAGTAGGCAGGACTACGAGCAGTACTTC
CDR3aa: CASSRQDYEQYF

abundance: .
v_gene: TRBV4-1
d_gene: TRBD2
j_gene: TRBJ2-1
CDR3nt: TGCGCCAGCACCCCCCGAGCGGGAGTCTACAATGAGCAGTTCTTC
CDR3aa: CASTPRAGVYNEQFF

abundance: .
v_gene: TRBV6-5
d_gene: .
j_gene: TRBJ2-2
CDR3nt: TGTGCCAGCAGTTACGCGCGTTTCGGGGAGCTGTTTTTT
CDR3aa: CASSYARFGELFF

abundance: .
v_gene: TRBV7-6
d_gene: TRBD2
j_gene: TRBJ2-1
CDR3nt: TGTGCCAGCAGCTTAGTACTAGCGGGAGACTATGAGCAGTTCTTC
CDR3aa: CASSLVLAGDYEQFF

abundance: .
v_gene: TRBV7-2
d_gene: TRBD1
j_gene: TRBJ2-1
CDR3nt: TGTGCCAGCAGCTTAGTGGGGGACAGTGTTTTCTTC
CDR3aa: CASSLVGDSVFF

abundance: .
v_gene: TRBV28
d_gene: TRBD1
j_gene: TRBJ1-5
CDR3nt: TGTGCCAGCAGTCGGAAACCCCCACCCGGGACAGGGTTCTTACTCAATCAGCCCCAGCATTTT
CDR3aa: CASSRKPPPGTGFLLNQPQHF

abundance: medium-sized
v_gene: TRBV13
d_gene: TRBD2
j_gene: TRBJ2-3
CDR3nt: TGTGCCAGCAGCGCGGGACTAGCGGGAGATACGCAGTATTTT
CDR3aa: CASSAGLAGDTQYF

abundance: .
v_gene: TRBV15
d_gene: TRBD1
j_gene: TRBJ1-1
CDR3nt: TGTGCCACCAGCAGAGCCCGACAGGGAACGAACACTGAAGCTTTCTTT
CDR3aa: CATSRARQGTNTEAFF

abundance: .
v_gene: TRBV19
d_gene: .
j_gene: TRBJ2-7
CDR3nt: TGTGCCAGTAGTATGAGAAGTAGCGGAACGAGCTCCTACGAGCAGTACTTC
CDR3aa: CASSMRSSGTSSYEQYF

abundance: .
v_gene: TRBV29-1
d_gene: .
j_gene: TRBJ1-1
CDR3nt: TGCAGCGTCCTAATGACTGGGACTGAAGCTTTCTTT
CDR3aa: CSVLMTGTEAFF

abundance: .
v_gene: TRBV10-3
d_gene: .
j_gene: TRBJ2-5
CDR3nt: TGTGCCATCAGTCCCGGAGTTATCGAGACCCAGTACTTC
CDR3aa: CAISPGVIETQYF

abundance: .
v_gene: TRBV18
d_gene: .
j_gene: TRBJ2-3
CDR3nt: TGTGCCAGCTCACCCGCCCGGGGTGCGGATAGCACAGATACGCAGTATTTT
CDR3aa: CASSPARGADSTDTQYF

abundance: .
v_gene: TRBV28
d_gene: .
j_gene: TRBJ1-5
CDR3nt: TGTGCCAGCGGCCACCGGGACACCGATCAGCCCCAGCATTTT
CDR3aa: CASGHRDTDQPQHF

abundance: .
v_gene: TRBV7-8
d_gene: TRBD2
j_gene: TRBJ2-1
CDR3nt: TGTGCCAGCAGCTTAGCACTAGCGGGAGTCAATGAGCAGTTCTTC
CDR3aa: CASSLALAGVNEQFF

abundance: .
v_gene: TRBV28
d_gene: TRBD1
j_gene: TRBJ1-2
CDR3nt: TGTGCCATATTGCCACAGGGGGCGGATGGCTACACCTTC
CDR3aa: CAILPQGADGYTF

abundance: .
v_gene: TRBV28
d_gene: TRBD2
j_gene: TRBJ2-5
CDR3nt: TGTGCCAGCAGTACGACTAGCGGGAGGGAAAAGGCCCAGTACTTC
CDR3aa: CASSTTSGREKAQYF

abundance: .
v_gene: TRBV19
d_gene: .
j_gene: TRBJ2-3
CDR3nt: TGTGCCAGTAGTCCCTCGACTAGTTCAGATACGCAGTATTTT
CDR3aa: CASSPSTSSDTQYF

abundance: few
v_gene: TRBV11-2
d_gene: .
j_gene: TRBJ1-5
CDR3nt: TGTGCCAGCAGCTCAAAGTTGCAGGGTTCTTATAGCAATCAGCCCCAGCATTTT
CDR3aa: CASSSKLQGSYSNQPQHF

abundance: once
v_gene: TRBV27
d_gene: .
j_gene: TRBJ2-5
CDR3nt: TGTGCCAGCAGTTTCCGGGAGACCCAGTACTTC
CDR3aa: CASSFRETQYF

abundance: .
v_gene: TRBV6-1
d_gene: TRBD1
j_gene: TRBJ1-5
CDR3nt: TGTGCCAGCAACTCCCGGGACAGGGGCTATCAGCCCCAGCATTTT
CDR3aa: CASNSRDRGYQPQHF

abundance: .
v_gene: TRBV29-1
d_gene: TRBD1
j_gene: TRBJ2-5
CDR3nt: TGCAGCGGAGGACAGGGGGTCCGAGAGACCCAGTACTTC
CDR3aa: CSGGQGVRETQYF

abundance: .
v_gene: TRBV6-1
d_gene: TRBD1
j_gene: TRBJ2-2
CDR3nt: TGTGCCAGCATCCCGGACAGGGGTGACGGGGAGCTGTTTTTT
CDR3aa: CASIPDRGDGELFF

abundance: .
v_gene: TRBV19
d_gene: TRBD2
j_gene: TRBJ2-2
CDR3nt: TGTGCCAGTAGGCGAGCGGGAGGGCCGGGGGGCTCCGGGGAGCTGTTTTTT
CDR3aa: CASRRAGGPGGSGELFF

abundance: .
v_gene: TRBV10-3
d_gene: TRBD1
j_gene: TRBJ2-5
CDR3nt: TGTGCCATCAGTTCGACAGGGGGGAACCAAGAGACCCAGTACTTC
CDR3aa: CAISSTGGNQETQYF

abundance: .
v_gene: TRBV14
d_gene: .
j_gene: TRBJ2-1
CDR3nt: TGTGCCAGCAGCGATCAACTAGACCTAGAGCAGTTCTTC
CDR3aa: CASSDQLDLEQFF

abundance: .
v_gene: TRBV11-2
d_gene: .
j_gene: TRBJ2-1
CDR3nt: TGTGCCAGCAGCCTAGGTCAGGGCCTAAATGAGCAGTTCTTC
CDR3aa: CASSLGQGLNEQFF

abundance: .
v_gene: TRBV28
d_gene: TRBD2
j_gene: TRBJ2-7
CDR3nt: TGTGCCAGCAGTTTAGTTGGGGGGGGACCTCGGGACGAGCAGTACTTC
CDR3aa: CASSLVGGGPRDEQYF

abundance: .
v_gene: TRBV7-6
d_gene: .
j_gene: TRBJ1-3
CDR3nt: TGTGCCAGCAGCTCCTCCGTGAGCTCTGGAAACACCATATATTTT
CDR3aa: CASSSSVSSGNTIYF

abundance: .
v_gene: TRBV2
d_gene: .
j_gene: TRBJ2-1
CDR3nt: TGTGCCAGCAGTCCTGACAGTAGCTCCTACAATGAGCAGTTCTTC
CDR3aa: CASSPDSSSYNEQFF

abundance: .
v_gene: TRBV27
d_gene: .
j_gene: TRBJ1-1
CDR3nt: TGTGCCAGCAGTTTCCGCCGGTCGGGAACTGAAGCTTTCTTT
CDR3aa: CASSFRRSGTEAFF

abundance: .
v_gene: TRBV19
d_gene: TRBD1
j_gene: TRBJ2-4
CDR3nt: TGTGCCAGTGCACAGGGGGAAAAAGACATTCAGTGCTTC
CDR3aa: CASAQGEKDIQCF

abundance: .
v_gene: TRBV2
d_gene: .
j_gene: TRBJ1-2
CDR3nt: TGTGCCAGCAGTAGAGATCTCTATGGCTACACCTTC
CDR3aa: CASSRDLYGYTF

abundance: .
v_gene: TRBV11-2
d_gene: .
j_gene: TRBJ1-5
CDR3nt: TGTGCCAGCAGCTTATCGTTACGGGAGGCCCAGCATTTT
CDR3aa: CASSLSLREAQHF

abundance: few
v_gene: TRBV11-3
d_gene: .
j_gene: TRBJ2-1
CDR3nt: TGTGCCAGCAGCCCCGGGGGGCAGCCGTACAATGAGCAGTTCTTC
CDR3aa: CASSPGGQPYNEQFF

abundance: .
v_gene: TRBV6-6
d_gene: .
j_gene: TRBJ2-2
CDR3nt: TGTGCCAGCAGATTCGGACAAGCGAACACCGGGGAGCTGTTTTTT
CDR3aa: CASRFGQANTGELFF

abundance: .
v_gene: TRBV6-6
d_gene: TRBD1
j_gene: TRBJ1-1
CDR3nt: TGTGCCAGCAGTAAAGGACAGGGGGGCCCCGGGGCTTTCTTT
CDR3aa: CASSKGQGGPGAFF

abundance: .
v_gene: TRBV7-3
d_gene: TRBD2
j_gene: TRBJ2-5
CDR3nt: TGTGCCAGCAGCCTGACTAGCTCTAGGGGAGAGACCCAGTACTTC
CDR3aa: CASSLTSSRGETQYF

abundance: .
v_gene: TRBV5-4
d_gene: .
j_gene: TRBJ2-7
CDR3nt: TGTGCCAGCAGTCGCCGGGACTTAAAGTACGAGCAGTACTTC
CDR3aa: CASSRRDLKYEQYF

abundance: .
v_gene: TRBV6-6
d_gene: TRBD1
j_gene: TRBJ1-5
CDR3nt: TGTGCCAGCAAGGGACAGGGGTTCAATCAGCCCCAGCATTTT
CDR3aa: CASKGQGFNQPQHF

abundance: few
v_gene: TRBV29-1
d_gene: .
j_gene: TRBJ1-2
CDR3nt: TGCAGCGTTGCCACAGGGAATAACTATGGCTACACCTTC
CDR3aa: CSVATGNNYGYTF

abundance: .
v_gene: TRBV27
d_gene: .
j_gene: TRBJ1-5
CDR3nt: TGTGCCAGCCGCGTCTCCCACAGGGACAATCAGCCCCAGCATTTT
CDR3aa: CASRVSHRDNQPQHF

abundance: .
v_gene: TRBV9
d_gene: TRBD1
j_gene: TRBJ2-5
CDR3nt: TGTGCCAGCAGCGAGGGGACAGGGGGCATCAGGCAGTACTTC
CDR3aa: CASSEGTGGIRQYF

abundance: .
v_gene: TRBV4-2
d_gene: .
j_gene: TRBJ2-4
CDR3nt: TGTGCCAGCAGCCAAGCTGAGGGTCACATTCAGTACTTC
CDR3aa: CASSQAEGHIQYF

abundance: .
v_gene: TRBV5-1
d_gene: TRBD2
j_gene: TRBJ2-3
CDR3nt: TGCGCCAGCAGCTACATAGCGGGAGGGGGCCCAGATACGCAGTATTTT
CDR3aa: CASSYIAGGGPDTQYF